This T cell receptor (beta chain) was observed in a study of cytomegalovirus exposure and HLA in healthy donors. Points from the study as a whole: Near-uniform donor sequencing depth was presumed by presence/absence analyses. Whilst most TCR sequences proved rare, a subset of public TCRs occurred across many donors. HLA-A and HLA-B allele assignments for most subjects were reportedly predicted accurately using TCR beta sequences. In a later analysis, TCR association rates varied by HLA locus: DRB1 most, HLA-C fewest.

As to this clone: Its antigen is not identified.

PCR employed 60 Vbeta and 13 Jbeta primers. The table came from immunoSEQ multiplex PCR; TCRdb's copy has only in-frame clones and leaves some out. Of approximately 110,000 clones listed, 75% to 85% are singletons. The CDR3 has 14 residues. Germline CDR1 is MNHEY and CDR2 is SVGAGI. V dropped 6 bases and J dropped 0 bases, with 9 bases sitting between them. This TCR came from a man between 18 and 35 years old in good health and CMV-seronegative. The J gene is TRBJ1-3, the V gene TRBV6-5; the D is unclear. Sequences were obtained from PBMCs. As DNA, the CDR3 is TGTGCCAGCAGGCTACTAGACTCTGGAAACACCATATATTTT. It codes for CASRLLDSGNTIYF.